These 14 T cell receptor beta chains share one sample of origin, sequenced in a study of prognosis after radiotherapy for stage I lung cancer. Genomic DNA was the source, and TCR beta CDR3 was amplified from it by two-round multiplex PCR. Primers (each specific to one TRBV or TRBJ gene) were used in first-round PCR. TCRdb redid the calling of the multiplex PCR reads with MiXCR, one entry per CDR3 protein. The sample shows 45,000 to 60,000 distinct CDR3 sequences, over 30% of them seen only once. The material sequenced was PBMCs, taken before or after stereotactic body radiation therapy (not recorded which). The receptors here all came from a donor of 50 years or more with non-small cell lung cancer.

With respect to this clonotype: A far bigger clonotype differs at one base, so this is likely a read error. The rearrangement joins TRBV6-2 or TRBV6-3 to TRBJ1-6; D is undetermined. CDR1 MNHEY and CDR2 SVGEGT come from the germline V gene. Trimming stripped 0 bases from V and 8 bases from J, with 17 bases between. CDR3 length: 17 amino acids. The DNA for the CDR3 is TGTGCCAGCAGTTACTCTCGGGGAACAGTAGTAGATTCACCCCTCCACTTT. Translated: CASSYSRGTVVDSPLHF.

The CDR3 DNA is TGTGCCAGCAGCTTAGGGGCTAGCGGGCCCACAGATACGCAGTATTTT. Encoded protein: CASSLGASGPTDTQYF. V and J are TRBV11-3 and TRBJ2-3; 8 bases line up with TRBD2. The germline V gene has CDR1 SGHNT and CDR2 YENEEA. The CDR3 sequence is 16 residues long. V lost 1 base to trimming and J lost 2 bases; unmatched junction nucleotides: 5.

This clonotype was picked up many times. V usage is TRBV5-5 and J usage is TRBJ2-7; D gene unclear. The germline gives CDR1 SGHKS, CDR2 YYEKEE (reference sequence). CDR3 length: 13 amino acids. Trimming removed 0 bases from V and 4 bases from J, with 8 bases in between. As DNA, the CDR3 is TGTGCCAGCAGCTTGGGCCCCTTTTACGAGCAGTACTTC. It codes for CASSLGPFYEQYF.

This clonotype was observed many times. The CDR3 sequence: CASSQAGTGGTYF. DNA for the CDR3: TGTGCCAGCAGCCAAGCTGGGACAGGGGGCACGTATTTT. The chain joins TRBV4-2 to TRBJ2-3; 12 positions match TRBD1. The CDR3 is made up of 13 amino acids. V lost 1 base, J lost 14 bases, and 4 bases stayed unmatched. Germline CDR1 reads LGHNA; CDR2 reads YNFKEQ.

This clonotype was seen ten or more times. V is TRBV5-1 and J is TRBJ2-7; tentative D call: TRBD2 (5 bases). CDR3 length equals 14 residues. V lost 1 base and J lost 2, with 10 bases in between. Germline V gene sequence: CDR1 SGHRS, CDR2 YFSETQ. The CDR3 sequence: CASSLTSSAYEQYF. The CDR3 DNA is TGCGCCAGCAGCTTGACCAGTAGCGCCTACGAGCAGTACTTC.

This clonotype was picked up many times. This sequence joins TRBV5-1 and TRBJ2-3; D might be TRBD2 (6 bases). The germline V gene encodes CDR1 SGHRS and CDR2 YFSETQ. V was clipped by 0 bases and J by 0 bases, with 8 bases between them. The CDR3 is 15 residues long. This CDR3 is CASSLDGRSTDTQYF. CDR3 DNA sequence: TGCGCCAGCAGCTTGGACGGGAGAAGCACAGATACGCAGTATTTT.

Comments on this clonotype: With a much larger clone just one base away, this may be a read error. The CDR3 loop is CASMSGATQETQYF. As DNA, the CDR3 is TGCGCCAGCATGTCGGGAGCTACTCAAGAGACCCAGTACTTC. The chain links TRBV5-1 to TRBJ2-1; perhaps TRBD2 as D (6 bases). The J call could be wrong; TRBJ2-5 is a better fit for the DNA end. This CDR3 has 14 amino acids. From germline, CDR1 is SGHRS and CDR2 YFSETQ.

The V call is TRBV27, the J call TRBJ1-2; the match to TRBD1 covers 7 bases. CDR1 MNHEY and CDR2 SMNVEV come from the germline V gene (reference sequence). V shed 2 bases, J shed 0 bases, and the junction held 12 bases outside the gene matches. The CDR3 has 18 residues. The CDR3 reads CASSLTGGRTGANYGYTF. CDR3 DNA sequence: TGTGCCAGCAGTTTAACAGGAGGAAGGACAGGAGCTAACTATGGCTACACCTTC.

With regard to this clonotype: A read error may be the cause here, since a much bigger clone is one base away. The chain uses TRBV28 and TRBJ2-5; a possible D gene is TRBD1 (6 bases). Between the trimmed V and J ends, which lost 5 bases and 2 bases, there was a span of 15 bases. CDR3 length: 15 amino acids. The germline V gene has CDR1 MDHEN and CDR2 SYDVKM. CDR3 sequence (DNA): TGTGCCAGCAGTCCCCTCACAGGGAAACAAGAGACCCAGTACTTC. This encodes CASSPLTGKQETQYF.

This clonotype was detected a few times. A clone one base away is much larger, so this may be a read error. This chain joins TRBV10-3 and TRBJ1-2; 7 positions match TRBD1. V lost 8 bases and J lost 4; bases outside the gene matches: 13. CDR3 length equals 15 residues. Per germline, CDR1 ENHRY and CDR2 SYGVKD. CDR3: CAISPWDRSLYGYTF. In nucleotides, the CDR3 is TGTGCCATCTCTCCTTGGGACAGATCCCTCTATGGCTACACCTTC.

This clonotype showed up many times. This sequence joins TRBV28 and TRBJ1-5; no firm D call. CDR3 length: 12 residues. With 1 base removed from V and 6 bases from J, the gap between germline ends came to 4 bases. Germline V gene sequence: CDR1 MDHEN, CDR2 SYDVKM. In nucleotides, the CDR3 is TGTGCCAGCAGTTTATTAGGTCAGCCCCAGCATTTT. Its translation: CASSLLGQPQHF.

The chain links TRBV11-2 to TRBJ2-5, with D perhaps matching TRBD2 (6 bases). CDR3 length: 15 amino acids. Germline V gives CDR1 SGHAT, CDR2 FQNNGV. Trimming took 7 bases from V and 2 from J, leaving 17 bases between them. The CDR3 sequence is CASIFSGSIQETQYF. The CDR3 DNA is TGTGCCAGCATCTTCAGCGGGTCAATTCAAGAGACCCAGTACTTC.

This clonotype was seen repeatedly, ten times or more. The chain recombines TRBV4-2 with TRBJ2-3; unclear D gene. Trimming cost V 0 bases and J 3 bases, with 13 bases left between them. This CDR3 region has 16 residues. Germline CDR1 and CDR2: LGHNA and YNFKEQ. CDR3 region: CASSQDPLVETDTQYF. CDR3 in DNA: TGTGCCAGCAGCCAAGATCCGCTAGTCGAGACAGATACGCAGTATTTT.

The rearrangement joins TRBV12-3 or TRBV12-4 to TRBJ2-3; D unclear. CDR3 size: 16 residues. V was trimmed by 6 bases and J by 2 bases, leaving 18 bases between them. This CDR3 reads CASSPLSVGITDTQYF. In DNA, the CDR3 is TGTGCCAGCAGCCCCTTATCGGTAGGCATCACAGATACGCAGTATTTT.